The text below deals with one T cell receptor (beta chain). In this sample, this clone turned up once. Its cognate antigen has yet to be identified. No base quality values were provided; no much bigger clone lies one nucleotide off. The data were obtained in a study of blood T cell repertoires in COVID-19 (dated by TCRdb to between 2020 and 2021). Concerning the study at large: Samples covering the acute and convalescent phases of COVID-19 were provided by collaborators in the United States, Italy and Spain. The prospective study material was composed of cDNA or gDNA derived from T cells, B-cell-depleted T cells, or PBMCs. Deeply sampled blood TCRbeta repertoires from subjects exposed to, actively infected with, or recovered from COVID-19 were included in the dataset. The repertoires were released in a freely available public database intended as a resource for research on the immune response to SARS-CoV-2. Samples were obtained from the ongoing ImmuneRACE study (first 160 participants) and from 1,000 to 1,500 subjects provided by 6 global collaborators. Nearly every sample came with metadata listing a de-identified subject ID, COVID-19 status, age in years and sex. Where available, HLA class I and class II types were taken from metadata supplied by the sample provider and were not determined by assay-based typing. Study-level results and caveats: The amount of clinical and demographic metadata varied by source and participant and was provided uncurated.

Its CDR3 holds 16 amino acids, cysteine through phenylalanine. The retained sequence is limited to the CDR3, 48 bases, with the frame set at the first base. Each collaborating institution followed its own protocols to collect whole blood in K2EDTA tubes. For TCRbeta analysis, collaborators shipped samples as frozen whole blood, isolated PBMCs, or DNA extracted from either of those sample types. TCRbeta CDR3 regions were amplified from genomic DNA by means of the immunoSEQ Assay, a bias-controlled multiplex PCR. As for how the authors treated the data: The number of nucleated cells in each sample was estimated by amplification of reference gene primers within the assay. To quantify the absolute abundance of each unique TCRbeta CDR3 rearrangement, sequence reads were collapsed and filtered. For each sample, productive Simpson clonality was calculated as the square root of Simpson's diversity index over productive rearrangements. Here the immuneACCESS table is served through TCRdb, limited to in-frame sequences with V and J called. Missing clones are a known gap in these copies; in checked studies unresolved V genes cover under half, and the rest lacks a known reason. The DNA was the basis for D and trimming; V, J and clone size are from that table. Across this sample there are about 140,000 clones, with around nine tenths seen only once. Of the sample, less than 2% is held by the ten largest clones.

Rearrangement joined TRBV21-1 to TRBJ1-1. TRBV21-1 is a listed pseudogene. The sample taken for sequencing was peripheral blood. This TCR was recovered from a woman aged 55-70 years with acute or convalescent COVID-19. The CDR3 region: CASSPPEYFVDTEAFF. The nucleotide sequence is TGTGCCAGCAGCCCTCCGGAGTATTTTGTCGACACTGAAGCTTTCTTT.